These 18 T cell receptor beta chains share one sample of origin, sequenced in a study of control samples from healthy donors and cancer patients. Only in-frame clones appear in the TCRdb table, and some are missing; sequencing was by immunoSEQ multiplex PCR. The sample shows 95,000 to 120,000 clones, 70% to 85% of them seen only once. Input material: blood. The source is a man aged 18 to 29 in good health.

The chain uses TRBV4-3 and TRBJ1-2, with no clear D. Germline lookup yields CDR1 LGHNA and CDR2 YSLEER. The V end lost 0 bases, the J end lost 7 bases, and 12 bases lay between the germline ends. The CDR3 extends over 14 amino acids. CDR3 sequence (DNA): TGCGCCAGCAGCCAAGACATGGGGTATGGTGGCTACACCTTC. Amino acid sequence: CASSQDMGYGGYTF.

The genes are TRBV6-2 or TRBV6-3 and TRBJ2-2; 15 bases are shared with TRBD2. The CDR3 spans 19 residues. The junction had 9 bases not matched to a gene; V was cut back by 2 bases and J by 5 bases. The V gene's germline CDR1 is MNHEY and CDR2 SVGEGT. CDR3 nucleotides: TGTGCCAGCAGTTACGGGACTAGCGGGGGGCCTTACTTGACCGGGGAGCTGTTTTTT. Residues: CASSYGTSGGPYLTGELFF.

The chain uses TRBV6-6 and TRBJ1-2; 9 bases match TRBD1. Germline V CDR1 and CDR2: MNHNY, SVGAGI (reference sequence). This CDR3 spans 16 amino acids. V lost 7 bases to trimming and J lost 0 bases; unmatched junction nucleotides: 9. CDR3 loop: CASTPRGQGANYGYTF. CDR3 nucleotides: TGTGCCAGCACCCCACGGGGACAGGGAGCTAACTATGGCTACACCTTC.

The chain carries TRBV9 and TRBJ1-3; D is possibly TRBD1 (6 bases). The CDR3 runs 15 residues. CDR1 is SGDLS and CDR2 is YYNGEE in the germline V gene. The V and J ends lost 0 bases and 4 bases respectively, with 11 bases between them. This CDR3 reads CASSVGGGGGNTIYF. CDR3 sequence (DNA): TGTGCCAGCAGCGTAGGTGGCGGGGGCGGAAACACCATATATTTT.

The chain is built from TRBV6-5 and TRBJ2-7; D could derive from TRBD1 or TRBD2 (5 bases each). Germline-derived CDR1 and CDR2 are MNHEY and SVGAGI. The CDR3 runs to 13 residues. Trimming took 6 bases from V and 2 from J, leaving 11 bases between them. The CDR3 DNA reads as TGTGCCAGCAGCCGGGACGGCCCCTACGAGCAGTACTTC. This sequence encodes CASSRDGPYEQYF.

The chain joins TRBV6-1 to TRBJ1-5; D gene unclear. V shed 3 bases and J shed 1 base, with 7 bases lying between them. The CDR3 runs 14 residues. Germline CDR1 and CDR2: MNHNS and SASEGT. The DNA of the CDR3 is TGTGCCAGCAGTGACAGACAAAGCAATCAGCCCCAGCATTTT. Translated: CASSDRQSNQPQHF.

CDR3 amino acids: CASSPFRSGSNQPQHF. DNA for the CDR3: TGTGCCAGCAGCCCTTTTCGTAGCGGGAGCAATCAGCCCCAGCATTTT. The chain uses TRBV27 and TRBJ1-5; D not resolved. V was trimmed by 6 bases and J by 1 base, leaving 16 bases between them. The CDR3 consists of 16 residues. CDR1 and CDR2 (germline): MNHEY, SMNVEV (reference sequence).

The chain is built from TRBV4-2 and TRBJ1-2, with D unclear. V lost 2 bases and J lost 2, with 9 bases in between. CDR3 length: 14 residues. Germline V CDR1 and CDR2: LGHNA, YNFKEQ. CDR3 bases: TGTGCCAGCAGCCAATGGGCAGGCAACTATGGCTACACCTTC. It yields the protein CASSQWAGNYGYTF.

Comments on this clone: Just one base apart from a much larger clone, this may be a read error. The chain joins TRBV18 to TRBJ1-2; 7 bases map to TRBD1. The germline V gene encodes CDR1 KGHSH and CDR2 LQKENI. The CDR3 has 15 residues. The CDR3 is CVSSPGKGAPSGYTF. The CDR3 DNA sequence: TGTGTCAGCTCACCAGGGAAGGGGGCTCCTAGTGGCTACACCTTC.

V is TRBV19 and J is TRBJ2-7; possibly TRBD2 for D (6 bases). With 3 bases removed from V and 6 bases from J, the gap between germline ends came to 9 bases. CDR3 length equals 12 residues. The germline CDR1 and CDR2 sequences are LNHDA and SQIVND (reference sequence). CDR3 DNA sequence: TGTGCCAGTAGTATCGGAGGGTTCGAGCAGTACTTC. Translation: CASSIGGFEQYF.

V and J are TRBV18 and TRBJ1-3, with TRBD1 as a possible D gene (6 bases). V dropped 3 bases and J dropped 5 bases, with 14 bases sitting between them. This CDR3 is built from 15 residues. Germline CDR1 reads KGHSH; CDR2 reads LQKENI. CDR3 sequence (DNA): TGTGCCAGCTCACCGGCTGAGGGACACCGAAACACCATATATTTT. It codes for CASSPAEGHRNTIYF. Complete variable domain (other parts from reference TRBV18 and TRBJ1-3): NAGVMQNPRHLVRRRGQEARLRCSPMKGHSHVYWYRQLPEEGLKFMVYLQKENIIDESGMPKERFSAEFPKEGPSILRIQQVVRGDSAAYFCASSPAEGHRNTIYFGEGSWLTVV.

The chain is built from TRBV7-9 and TRBJ2-4; TRBD2 aligns across 7 bases. Germline loops: CDR1 SEHNR, CDR2 FQNEAQ (reference sequence). The CDR3 loop spans 16 amino acids. Unmatched junction bases numbered 9, after V lost 1 base and J lost 6 bases. CDR3 in amino acids: CASSLDRRPGGNIQYF. The CDR3 DNA reads as TGTGCCAGCAGCTTAGATAGGCGCCCGGGGGGAAACATTCAGTACTTC.

The chain recombines TRBV6-4 with TRBJ1-1; the match to TRBD1 covers 7 bases. Germline V gene lookup returns CDR1 MRHNA and CDR2 SNTAGT. The CDR3 runs 14 residues. The V and J ends lost 4 bases and 1 base, in that order; junction bases with no gene match: 3. CDR3 protein: CASSANRGNTEAFF. The CDR3 DNA sequence: TGTGCCAGCAGTGCGAACAGGGGGAACACTGAAGCTTTCTTT.

This rearrangement joins TRBV6-2 or TRBV6-3 to TRBJ2-2, with 14 bases fitting TRBD2. The CDR3 extends over 19 amino acids. V trimming: 5 bases; J trimming: 5 bases; junction bases outside the gene matches: 13. The germline gives CDR1 MNHEY, CDR2 SVGEGT. The CDR3 bases are TGTGCCAGCAGTGCTGGCGTGACTAGCGGGGGGGCCGGGACCGGGGAGCTGTTTTTT. Encoded protein: CASSAGVTSGGAGTGELFF.

This clone has a handful of counts. The rearrangement joins TRBV9 to TRBJ2-2; D call uncertain. Germline V gives CDR1 SGDLS, CDR2 YYNGEE. Trimming removed 0 bases from V and 4 bases from J, with 7 bases in between. This CDR3 comprises 14 residues. The CDR3 spells CASSVGMGTGELFF. CDR3 DNA: TGTGCCAGCAGCGTAGGAATGGGCACCGGGGAGCTGTTTTTT.

The chain carries TRBV6-2 or TRBV6-3 and TRBJ1-1; D is ambiguous. The V gene lost 2 bases and the J gene lost 1 base, with 14 bases spanning the gap. The CDR3 covers 16 residues. CDR1 is MNHEY and CDR2 is SVGEGT in the germline V gene. Here the CDR3 reads CASSYALNFPNTEAFF. Written as DNA, the CDR3 is TGTGCCAGCAGTTACGCCCTGAATTTCCCGAACACTGAAGCTTTCTTT.

The chain combines TRBV3-1 (or the pseudogene TRBV3-2) with TRBJ2-3; 7 nucleotides line up with TRBD1. V dropped 0 bases and J dropped 2; count of bases not matched to a gene: 2. Looked up from germline, CDR1 is LGHDT and CDR2 is YNNKEL (reference sequence). CDR3 size: 15 residues. CDR3 sequence (DNA): TGTGCCAGCAGCCAAGAGGGACAGATCACAGATACGCAGTATTTT. The encoded protein is CASSQEGQITDTQYF.

In this sample, this clone turned up once. The gene calls are TRBV5-1 and TRBJ2-6, with D possibly TRBD1 on 7 matching bases. The CDR3 has 15 residues. CDR1 SGHRS and CDR2 YFSETQ come from the germline V gene. Trimming left V 9 bases short and J 1 base short, with 14 bases between. CDR3 sequence (DNA): TGCGCCACTGCGGCAGGGGGGTCTGGGGCCAACGTCCTGACTTTC. This encodes CATAAGGSGANVLTF.